This T cell receptor beta chain is from a study of shared clonotypes between healthy human individuals. The study, taken as a whole, reports: A limitation of the genetic and exposure-history diversity represented arose from few donors. A handful of donors shared 4.5% to 6.5% of their naive CD4 clonotypes.

Regarding this clone: Its target is unknown.

V was pared by 5 bases and J by 2 bases, with 6 bases between. Germline CDR1 and CDR2: SEHNR and FQNEAQ (reference sequence). This CDR3 spans 12 amino acids. Sequencing used immunoSEQ multiplex PCR; TCRdb keeps in-frame clones, though not all of them. The sample lists a few hundred thousand clones, around four fifths occurring once. This clonotype was sampled from a man between 25 and 39 years old in good health. The sequenced material came from memory CD4+ T cells sorted from blood. This sample's subset: CD45RA-negative fraction. The chain recombines TRBV7-9 with TRBJ2-5; no definite D call. CDR3 bases: TGTGCCAGCAGCCCCGGACAAGAGACCCAGTACTTC. It codes for CASSPGQETQYF.